The clone carrying this T cell receptor (beta chain) was detected only a few times. Germline and junction disagree at one end, which may indicate a read error. Germline V CDR1 and CDR2: SGHNT, YENEEA. The CDR3 consists of 14 residues. This sample was taken from a study of preoperative IRX-2 immunotherapy in early breast cancer. Sequenced by immunoSEQ multiplex PCR; TCRdb stores in-frame clones only, minus some. The sample includes approximately 25,000 clones, roughly 80% seen only once; the top ten take under 7%. The treatment was: preoperative locoregional IRX-2 cytokine immunotherapy. Preoperative locoregional IRX-2 cytokine immunotherapy was tested in the phase Ib source study.

This sequence was found in a human donor with breast cancer. This material consisted of lymph node tissue, taken after IRX-2 immunotherapy. V gene TRBV11-3 combines with J gene TRBJ1-1, with 11 bases identical to TRBD1. This CDR3 reads CASSRLSDRGLSEF. DNA of the CDR3: TGTGCCAGCAGCCGACTATCGGACAGGGGGCTTTCGGAATTT.